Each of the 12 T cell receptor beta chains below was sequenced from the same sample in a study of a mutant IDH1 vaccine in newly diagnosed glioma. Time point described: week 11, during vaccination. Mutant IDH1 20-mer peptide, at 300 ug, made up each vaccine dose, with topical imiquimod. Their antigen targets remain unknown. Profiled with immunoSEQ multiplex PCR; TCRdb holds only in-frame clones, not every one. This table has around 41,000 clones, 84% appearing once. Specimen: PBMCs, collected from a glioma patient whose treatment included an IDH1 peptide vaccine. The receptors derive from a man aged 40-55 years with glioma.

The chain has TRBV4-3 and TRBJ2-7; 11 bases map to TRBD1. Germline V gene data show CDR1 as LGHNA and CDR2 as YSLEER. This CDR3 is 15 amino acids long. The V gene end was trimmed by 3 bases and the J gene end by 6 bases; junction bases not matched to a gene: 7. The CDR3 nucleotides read TGCGCCAGCAGCCACGGACAGGGGGCGAGTCGCGAGCAGTACTTC. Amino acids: CASSHGQGASREQYF.

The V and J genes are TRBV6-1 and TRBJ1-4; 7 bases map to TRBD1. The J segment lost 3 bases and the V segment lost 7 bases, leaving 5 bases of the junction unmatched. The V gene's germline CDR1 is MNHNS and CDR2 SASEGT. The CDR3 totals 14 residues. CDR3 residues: CASNRQGANEKLFF. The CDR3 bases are TGTGCCAGCAATCGACAGGGCGCTAATGAAAAACTGTTTTTT.

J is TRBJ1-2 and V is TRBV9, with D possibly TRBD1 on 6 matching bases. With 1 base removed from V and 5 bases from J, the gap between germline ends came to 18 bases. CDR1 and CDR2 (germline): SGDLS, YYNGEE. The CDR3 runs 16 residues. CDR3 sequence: CASSVNRQASRYGYTF. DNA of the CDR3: TGTGCCAGCAGCGTAAATAGACAGGCGTCCCGATATGGCTACACCTTC.

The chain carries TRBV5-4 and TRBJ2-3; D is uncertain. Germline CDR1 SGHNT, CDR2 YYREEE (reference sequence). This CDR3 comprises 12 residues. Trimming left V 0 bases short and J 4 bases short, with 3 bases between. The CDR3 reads CASSLVADTQYF. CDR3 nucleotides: TGTGCCAGCAGCTTGGTGGCAGATACGCAGTATTTT.

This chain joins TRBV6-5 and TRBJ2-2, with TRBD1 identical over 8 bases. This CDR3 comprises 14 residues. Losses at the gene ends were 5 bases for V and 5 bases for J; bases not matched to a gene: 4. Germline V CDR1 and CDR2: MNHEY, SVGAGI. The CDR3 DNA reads TGTGCCAGCAGTACAGGGGGTGATACCGGGGAGCTGTTTTTT. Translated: CASSTGGDTGELFF.

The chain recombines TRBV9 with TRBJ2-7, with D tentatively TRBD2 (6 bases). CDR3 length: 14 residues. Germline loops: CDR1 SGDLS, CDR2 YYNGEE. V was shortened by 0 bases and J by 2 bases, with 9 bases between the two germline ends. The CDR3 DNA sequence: TGTGCCAGCAGCGTAGGGGACTGGACCTACGAGCAGTACTTC. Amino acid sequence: CASSVGDWTYEQYF.

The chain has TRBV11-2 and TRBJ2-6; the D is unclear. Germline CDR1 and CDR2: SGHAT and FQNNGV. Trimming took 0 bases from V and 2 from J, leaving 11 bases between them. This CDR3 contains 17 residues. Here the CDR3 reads CASSLDLRAPGANVLTF. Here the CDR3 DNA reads TGTGCCAGCAGCTTAGATCTAAGGGCCCCTGGGGCCAACGTCCTGACTTTC.

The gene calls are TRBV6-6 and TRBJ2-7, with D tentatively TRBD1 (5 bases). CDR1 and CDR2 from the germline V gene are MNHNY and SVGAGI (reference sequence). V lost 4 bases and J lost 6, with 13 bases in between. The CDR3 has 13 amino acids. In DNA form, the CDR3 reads TGTGCCAGCAGTTCAGGGTCACAGTCCGAGCAGTACTTC. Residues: CASSSGSQSEQYF.

CDR3 sequence reads: CASSMVAGRYQFF. CDR3 in DNA: TGTGCCAGTAGTATGGTGGCGGGTAGATACCAGTTCTTC. The chain has TRBV19 and TRBJ2-1; the D gene is possibly TRBD2 (5 bases). Germline V gene lookup returns CDR1 LNHDA and CDR2 SQIVND (reference sequence). The CDR3 is 13 amino acids. Trimming took 3 bases from V and 13 from J, leaving 16 bases between them.

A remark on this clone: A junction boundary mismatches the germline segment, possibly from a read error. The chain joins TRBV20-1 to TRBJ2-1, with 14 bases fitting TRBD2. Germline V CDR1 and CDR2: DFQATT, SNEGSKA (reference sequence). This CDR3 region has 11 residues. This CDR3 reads CSARATSGRVF. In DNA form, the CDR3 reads TGCAGTGCTAGGGCGACTAGCGGGAGGGTCTTC.

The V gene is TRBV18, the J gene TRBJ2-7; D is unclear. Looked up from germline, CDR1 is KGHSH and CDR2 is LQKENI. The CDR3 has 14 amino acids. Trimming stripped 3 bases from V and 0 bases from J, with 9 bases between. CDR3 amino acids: CASSPSSDSYEQYF. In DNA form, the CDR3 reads TGTGCCAGCTCACCCTCGTCCGACTCCTACGAGCAGTACTTC.

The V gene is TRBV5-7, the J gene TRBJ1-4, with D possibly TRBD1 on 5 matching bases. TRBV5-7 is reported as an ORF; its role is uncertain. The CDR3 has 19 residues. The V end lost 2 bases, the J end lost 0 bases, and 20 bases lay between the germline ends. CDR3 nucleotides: TGTGCCAGCAGCTTTGGCAGGGCAAGCCTGGATCCAACTAATGAAAAACTGTTTTTT. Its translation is CASSFGRASLDPTNEKLFF.